Sequencing of this T cell receptor (beta chain) was carried out in a study of response to subunit inactivated influenza vaccine listed by TCRdb under 2018. Regarding the study in general: Deep quantitative profiling of the T cell receptor repertoire was used in the study to follow responses to a trivalent subunit inactivated influenza vaccine. Findings and caveats that apply to the study as a whole: The authors suggested that each seasonal influenza vaccination may recruit only a limited number of new T cells.

For CDR1 and CDR2, the germline V gene (reference sequence) lists DFQATT and SNEGSKA. Counted from cysteine to phenylalanine, this CDR3 has 15 amino acids. Only the CDR3 region is kept as DNA, spanning 45 bases read in frame from base 1. Trimming takes 1 base from V and 0 bases from J, and the germline ends sit 13 bases apart. Libraries were prepared through RT-PCR. This sample was sequenced with an Illumina HiSeq 2500. The public reads were quality trimmed at Q25 with fastp and then assembled into clones with MiXCR by TCRdb, keeping productive beta chains. Records with the same CDR3 protein are collapsed into one entry carrying the most frequent genes and DNA. Within this sample are approximately 500,000 distinct CDR3 sequences, with roughly a quarter of them counted one time only. The top ten clonotypes cover 2.8% of the sample. A remark on this clonotype: The antigen it recognizes is unknown. No much larger clone is present one base from it, and per-base qualities are unavailable.

The sample was also reused in another study, on T cells expressing NK-cell markers. Looking at the second paper: The TCR beta cDNA libraries were made using 5'RACE template switching, a step that added both a universal primer site and unique molecular identifiers. TCR beta-chain repertoires were profiled in sorted CD3+CD56+NKG2C+, CD3+CD56+NKG2C- and CD3+CD56-NKG2C+ T-cell subsets from roughly eight donors. Among the eight sequenced donors, only one was HCMV-seronegative, while the other seven were HCMV-seropositive. To restrict sorting to alphabetaTCR-expressing T cells, an anti-gammadeltaTCR antibody was added in several experiments. For five or six donors, the dominant CD3+CD56+NKG2C+ clonotypes were among the top 10 CD8+ clonotypes and accounted for about 1.0-7.0% of CD8+ T cells. Those dominant clonotypes were again the most abundant among CD3+CD56-NKG2C+ cells in a few donors, at roughly 25-60.1%. It remained unclear whether the expanded NKG2C-expressing T cell clones were specific for HCMV antigens. The study sequenced eight donors, all healthy volunteers chosen at random: three men and five women. To determine HCMV serostatus, a commercial ELISA kit was used to detect HCMV-specific IgG in serum. Ficoll density gradient centrifugation was used to isolate peripheral blood mononuclear cells from blood. Using Miltenyi isolation kits, CD4+ and CD8+ T cells were isolated from PBMC through magnetic immunoseparation. cDNA synthesis was primed from the TCR beta constant segment and was followed by two successive PCR amplification steps. Sequencing of the libraries produced 2 x 150 bp reads on Illumina HiSeq 2000/2500, MiSeq or NextSeq. MIGEC was used to demultiplex reads and group the reads by UMI, and MiTCR was used to assemble and quantify clonotypes. To remove erroneous sequences, TCR cDNA sequences were retained only when supported by two or more reads. Downstream repertoire analysis used the tcR package, and clonotypes were matched across fractions by CDR3 nucleotide sequence plus V segment. Antigen specificity was annotated against VDJdb with VDJmatch, allowing one amino acid substitution in CDR3.

The V and J genes are TRBV20-1 and TRBJ2-7; no confident D gene assignment can be made. The sequencing used CD4+ T cells sorted from PBMCs, collected approximately 13 days after vaccination. The clonotype originates from a man aged 45-65 years who received an inactivated influenza vaccine. Donor details come from another sample of the same person, matched by shared clones. The CDR3 protein sequence reads: CSARGHYQNSYEQYF. Here is the DNA: TGCAGTGCTAGAGGTCATTACCAGAACTCCTACGAGCAGTACTTC.